Included here is one T cell receptor (beta chain) sequence, with context. The data belong to a study of PD-L1 blockade in urothelial cancer. Sequenced by immunoSEQ multiplex PCR; TCRdb stores in-frame clones only, minus some. The sample lists tens of thousands of clones; approximately 80% were seen once. Time point meaning: pretreatment peripheral blood. The germline CDR1 and CDR2 sequences are SGHTA and FQGNSA. V trimming: 0 bases; J trimming: 3 bases; junction bases outside the gene matches: 4. The CDR3 length is 15 residues. The sequenced sample was PBMCs, obtained around atezolizumab (anti-PD-L1) treatment. This receptor was identified in a man in his 70s with urothelial cancer. The chain couples TRBV7-2 to TRBJ2-7, with 8 bases matching TRBD2. CDR3 protein: CASSLASGGYYEQYF. DNA for the CDR3: TGTGCCAGCAGCTTAGCAAGCGGGGGCTACTACGAGCAGTACTTC.